Included here is one TCR beta chain sequence, with context. 60 Vbeta and 13 Jbeta primers were used in PCR. Sequencing was performed with immunoSEQ multiplex PCR; in TCRdb, only in-frame clones are kept and a portion is missing. The data show under 130,000 clones, with 75% to 85% seen just once and roughly 6% held by the top ten. The record originates from a study of cytomegalovirus exposure and HLA in healthy donors. Per germline, CDR1 SGHRS and CDR2 YFSETQ. The V and J ends lost 3 bases and 4 bases respectively, with 14 bases between them. The length of the CDR3 is 15 residues. This clonotype was obtained from a man aged 18-30 years in good health and CMV-seronegative. Sequencing was done on a sample of PBMCs. This chain uses TRBV5-1 with TRBJ2-1; tentative D call: TRBD1 (5 bases). Written as DNA, the CDR3 is TGCGCCAGCAGCTCCGGACAAGGACGATACAATGAGCAGTTCTTC. Protein sequence: CASSSGQGRYNEQFF.